The T cell receptor beta chain under discussion was sequenced for a study of cytomegalovirus exposure and HLA in healthy donors. Vbeta (60) and Jbeta (13) primers were used in the PCR. Clones were sequenced by immunoSEQ multiplex PCR, and TCRdb holds only the in-frame ones, with some missing. The data show about 160,000 clones, about 75% seen once. Worth noting for this clone: Its specificity is not known.

CDR3 length: 20 amino acids. Germline V gene sequence: CDR1 MNHGY, CDR2 SVAAGI. V was clipped by 0 bases and J by 4 bases, with 27 bases between them. Study findings and constraints: Immune exposure data for these donors was limited to CMV serostatus. A few V segments could not be told apart, such as TRBV6-2 and TRBV6-3, and were left out. Per published reports, the classifier diagnosed cytomegalovirus status with high specificity and sensitivity.

This receptor was taken from a female donor in good health and CMV-seronegative. The chain is built from TRBV6-9 and TRBJ1-2; TRBD1 is a possible D gene (6 bases). Specimen: PBMCs. CDR3 sequence (DNA): TGTGCCAGCAGTTATTCTGCTGTCCGCCGGGACATTAACCCCCCCTATGGCTACACCTTC. It codes for CASSYSAVRRDINPPYGYTF.